The 10 T cell receptor beta chains listed next were all sequenced from one sample in a study of cytomegalovirus exposure and HLA in healthy donors. The PCR used 60 Vbeta and 13 Jbeta primers. Some clones are missing from TCRdb's copy, which holds only in-frame ones; the method was immunoSEQ multiplex PCR. In the table there are tens of thousands of clones, approximately 70% of which are singletons. The sequenced sample was PBMCs. Receptors originate from a woman aged 45-65 years in good health and CMV-seronegative.

The gene calls are TRBV7-2 and TRBJ2-1; 10 bases are shared with TRBD2. The junction had 4 bases not matched to a gene; V was cut back by 2 bases and J by 6 bases. Germline V gene lookup returns CDR1 SGHTA and CDR2 FQGNSA. This CDR3 spans 15 amino acids. CDR3 DNA sequence: TGTGCCAGCAGCTTACAAGCGGGGGGGCTCAATGAGCAGTTCTTC. This translates into CASSLQAGGLNEQFF.

This sequence joins TRBV5-1 and TRBJ2-7, with 8 bases lining up with TRBD1. The germline V gene has CDR1 SGHRS and CDR2 YFSETQ. The CDR3 runs to 15 residues. J gave up 3 bases and V 4 bases, and 9 bases lay outside the gene matches. As DNA, the CDR3 is TGCGCCAGCAGCGAGACAGGGGACCAGGGCTACGAGCAGTACTTC. It is translated as CASSETGDQGYEQYF.

V and J are TRBV9 and TRBJ2-1; TRBD2 matches 14 bases. The V gene end was trimmed by 2 bases and the J gene end by 9 bases; junction bases not matched to a gene: 7. CDR1 and CDR2 (germline): SGDLS, YYNGEE. This CDR3 is built from 16 residues. DNA for the CDR3: TGTGCCAGCAGCGTTGGGACTAGCGGGGGAGGCGCTGAGCAGTTCTTC. This sequence encodes CASSVGTSGGGAEQFF. The whole variable domain, remainder taken from reference TRBV9 and TRBJ2-1, is DSGVTQTPKHLITATGQRVTLRCSPRSGDLSVYWYQQSLDQGLQFLIQYYNGEERAKGNILERFSAQQFPDLHSELNLSSLELGDSALYFCASSVGTSGGGAEQFFGPGTRLTVL.

This chain links TRBV29-1 with TRBJ2-1, with TRBD2 matching over 13 bases. The junction had 2 bases not matched to a gene; V was cut back by 6 bases and J by 0 bases. The germline V gene encodes CDR1 SQVTM and CDR2 ANQGSEA. The CDR3 is made up of 15 amino acids. The CDR3 protein is CSVRLAGGSYNEQFF. CDR3 bases: TGCAGCGTGAGACTAGCGGGAGGCTCCTACAATGAGCAGTTCTTC.

The chain is built from TRBV7-9 and TRBJ1-4; D may be TRBD1 (6 bases). CDR3 length: 17 residues. Germline CDR1 reads SEHNR; CDR2 reads FQNEAQ (reference sequence). V lost 1 base and J 6 bases, leaving 18 bases between the germline ends. The CDR3 reads CASSLGPTTGLDEKLFF. CDR3 in DNA: TGTGCCAGCAGCTTAGGCCCCACCACAGGGCTGGATGAAAAACTGTTTTTT. The whole variable domain, filled in from reference TRBV7-9 and TRBJ1-4, reads DTGVSQNPRHKITKRGQNVTFRCDPISEHNRLYWYRQTLGQGPEFLTYFQNEAQLEKSRLLSDRFSAERPKGSFSTLEIQRTEQGDSAMYLCASSLGPTTGLDEKLFFGSGTQLSVL.

V and J are TRBV15 and TRBJ1-2; no firm D call. The CDR3 consists of 11 residues. Germline assignment: CDR1 LNHNV and CDR2 YYDKDF (reference sequence). V was pared by 11 bases and J by 8 bases, with 15 bases between. Here the CDR3 DNA reads TGTGCCCCCCTTTTGGGAGACGGCTACACCTTC. It specifies CAPLLGDGYTF.

J is TRBJ2-2 and V is TRBV4-2, with 8 bases that match TRBD2. With V trimmed by 4 bases and J by 6 bases, 22 bases remained unmatched. CDR3 size: 20 residues. Germline CDR1 LGHNA, CDR2 YNFKEQ. The CDR3 region has the DNA TGTGCCAGCAGCCCAAGAGGTATTCGGGGGTCGGGAGGGCCTCCCGGGGAGCTGTTTTTT. This gives the protein CASSPRGIRGSGGPPGELFF.

For the CDR3, the DNA is TGTGCCAGCAGCAGGACGGGAAATGAGCAGTTCTTC. Translating gives CASSRTGNEQFF. The gene calls are TRBV7-9 and TRBJ2-1; D perhaps matches TRBD2 (5 bases). This CDR3 comprises 12 residues. V lost 5 bases and J 7 bases, leaving 9 bases between the germline ends. Per the germline V gene, CDR1 is SEHNR and CDR2 is FQNEAQ (reference sequence).

V is TRBV28 and J is TRBJ1-2; TRBD1 matches at 8 bases. V trimming: 4 bases; J trimming: 8 bases; junction bases outside the gene matches: 12. There are 15 residues in the CDR3. Germline values: CDR1 MDHEN, CDR2 SYDVKM. CDR3 sequence: CASSSSSQGARGYTF. The DNA of the CDR3 is TGTGCCAGCAGTTCTTCTTCCCAGGGGGCGCGGGGCTACACCTTC.

J is TRBJ2-7 and V is TRBV5-1, with 7 bases aligning to TRBD1. V trimming: 5 bases; J trimming: 2 bases; junction bases outside the gene matches: 7. The CDR3 runs 14 residues. Germline V gene lookup returns CDR1 SGHRS and CDR2 YFSETQ. CDR3 in DNA: TGCGCCAGCAGGTGGAGACAGGGAGCCTACGAGCAGTACTTC. Protein: CASRWRQGAYEQYF.